A single T cell receptor beta chain is shown here with its context. Its specificity is not known. This entry belongs to a study of beta chain features in type 1 diabetes. The ends were cut back, 4 bases at V and 2 bases at J, with 11 bases in the middle. The CDR3 length is 15 residues. In germline, CDR1 is SGHTA, CDR2 FQGNSA. Study results and caveats: Moderate yet significant TCRB CDR3 shortening was seen in Type 1 diabetes patients in all four CD4+ subsets.

Of the isolated RNA, all was reverse transcribed, and so the sequenced material was expressed TCRB transcripts. Here immunoSEQ multiplex PCR was the method, and the copy in TCRdb shows in-frame clones only, minus some. The sample carries more than 200,000 clones, roughly 17% recorded once. V usage is TRBV7-2 and J usage is TRBJ2-2, with D possibly matching TRBD1 (6 bases). The sample comprised naive CD4+ T cells from blood. The sequence was collected from a man aged 30-40 years with type 1 diabetes. The CDR3 DNA is TGTGCCAGCAGCTCCCTACAGGGAAACACCGGGGAGCTGTTTTTT. Protein sequence: CASSSLQGNTGELFF.